These T cell receptor beta chains were read from a single sample in a study of control samples from healthy donors and cancer patients. TCRdb's copy holds only in-frame clones and misses some; the assay was immunoSEQ multiplex PCR. Counted here are 150,000 to 180,000 clones, approximately 93% occurring once; the ten biggest clones make up over 2%. Sequences were obtained from blood. These TCRs come from a man aged 45 to 65 in good health. CDR3s include the opening cysteine and the closing phenylalanine or tryptophan. Fields, in order: V gene, J gene, D gene, CDR3 protein. A D gene is named only where the DNA matches it firmly.

TRBV15	TRBJ2-1	TRBD2	CATSRDRTSGSISYNEQFF
TRBV5-1	TRBJ1-5	.	CASSLLGGSNQPQHF
TRBV18	TRBJ1-4	.	CASSYLTGTNEKLFF
TRBV13	TRBJ1-2	.	CASSLGGGTSAYTF
TRBV2	TRBJ1-1	TRBD1	CARARTGLNTEAFF
TRBV5-1	TRBJ2-2	.	CASSNSRGVNTGELFF
TRBV3-1/TRBV3-2	TRBJ2-1	TRBD2	CASSQGLAGNEQFF
TRBV18	TRBJ1-3	TRBD1	CASSPPGQGISGNTIYF
TRBV10-1	TRBJ2-2	.	CASSERHNTGELFF
TRBV6-5	TRBJ1-3	.	CASSYQGTGNTIYF
TRBV4-1	TRBJ2-5	.	CASSQDSTNQETQYF
TRBV6-5	TRBJ2-5	.	CASSMGFGETQYF
TRBV19	TRBJ1-1	TRBD1	CASSKRDRLNTEAFF
TRBV11-1	TRBJ2-1	.	CASSLGREWDEQFF
TRBV2	TRBJ2-1	TRBD2	CASSVAGGPGNEQFF
TRBV28	TRBJ2-7	.	CASSRMGPRGYYEQYF
TRBV7-6	TRBJ2-7	TRBD1	CASSLADRVLTYEQYF
TRBV4-1	TRBJ1-2	.	CASSQGEGRYGYTF
TRBV5-4	TRBJ2-7	.	CASSLVGGNYEQYF
TRBV20-1	TRBJ2-5	.	CSAPTGLTQYF
TRBV20-1	TRBJ2-5	TRBD2	CSARLAGNQYF
TRBV23-1	TRBJ2-1	TRBD2	CASSGQGLGLASNEQFF
TRBV5-6	TRBJ1-5	TRBD1	CASSLFRTGNQPQHF
TRBV6-5	TRBJ2-7	.	CASRQRGESEQYF
TRBV6-2/TRBV6-3	TRBJ1-6	.	CASSSSTGINSPLHF
TRBV12-5	TRBJ2-2	TRBD2	CASGRLAGGGELFF
TRBV19	TRBJ2-3	.	CASSIERTNTDTQYF
TRBV5-4	TRBJ2-2	.	CASSLRRQANTGELFF
TRBV7-9	TRBJ1-1	TRBD1	CASSLEPGQGTEAFF
TRBV7-2	TRBJ1-1	.	CASSRRRDLLGTEAFF
TRBV27	TRBJ1-1	TRBD1	CASSFYGTANTEAFF
TRBV2	TRBJ2-5	.	CASTPEHQETQYF
TRBV5-4	TRBJ2-5	.	CASSLVKETQYF
TRBV13	TRBJ1-6	.	CASSGSSYNSPLHF
TRBV4-1	TRBJ2-7	.	CASSQGERTSSYEQYF
TRBV28	TRBJ2-1	.	CASRPTPTGGVFDEQFF
TRBV9	TRBJ2-5	.	CASSLGSSGKTQYF
TRBV10-3	TRBJ2-3	TRBD1	CATRQGTSTDTQYF
TRBV12-2	TRBJ2-7	.	CASRPPEPSVYEQYF
TRBV19	TRBJ2-7	.	CASVKAGTREQYF
TRBV5-6	TRBJ2-6	.	CASSLQGTDSGANVLTF
TRBV27	TRBJ1-2	.	CASTTRQAIGTNYGYTF
TRBV7-2	TRBJ1-1	TRBD1	CASSLGTGREAFF
TRBV29-1	TRBJ2-3	TRBD2	CSVGTLGLAVTDTQYF
TRBV19	TRBJ1-1	TRBD1	CASTRQGNTEAFF
TRBV5-1	TRBJ1-1	TRBD1	CASSFSGGSSTEAFF
TRBV5-4	TRBJ2-7	.	CASSGGSYEQYF